Included here is one T cell receptor (beta chain) sequence, with context. Its antigen is not identified. The germline gene is not matched at one end of the junction; a read error may be the cause. Thymus specimens were resections from corrective heart surgery. Donation was from healthy Finnish infants who were having corrective surgery that addressed congenital heart defects. These data belong to a study of human thymus T cells. Germline V CDR1 and CDR2: SQVTM, ANQGSEA. This CDR3 contains 13 residues. Clones were sequenced by immunoSEQ multiplex PCR, and TCRdb holds only the in-frame ones, with some missing. The table shows more than 70,000 clones, with around 96% occurring only once. Overall study findings and caveats: Unrelated individuals reportedly shared highly overlapping thymic TCR repertoires. Both thymic and peripheral blood repertoires showed apparently biased V and J usage.

The chain has TRBV29-1 and TRBJ1-3; the D is unclear. The sample comprised thymus tissue. The receptor was isolated from a boy under two years old with a congenital heart defect but otherwise immunologically healthy. CDR3 bases: TGCAGCGTTAAAGAGAGCTCTGGAAACACCATATATTTT. Its protein product is CSVKESSGNTIYF.